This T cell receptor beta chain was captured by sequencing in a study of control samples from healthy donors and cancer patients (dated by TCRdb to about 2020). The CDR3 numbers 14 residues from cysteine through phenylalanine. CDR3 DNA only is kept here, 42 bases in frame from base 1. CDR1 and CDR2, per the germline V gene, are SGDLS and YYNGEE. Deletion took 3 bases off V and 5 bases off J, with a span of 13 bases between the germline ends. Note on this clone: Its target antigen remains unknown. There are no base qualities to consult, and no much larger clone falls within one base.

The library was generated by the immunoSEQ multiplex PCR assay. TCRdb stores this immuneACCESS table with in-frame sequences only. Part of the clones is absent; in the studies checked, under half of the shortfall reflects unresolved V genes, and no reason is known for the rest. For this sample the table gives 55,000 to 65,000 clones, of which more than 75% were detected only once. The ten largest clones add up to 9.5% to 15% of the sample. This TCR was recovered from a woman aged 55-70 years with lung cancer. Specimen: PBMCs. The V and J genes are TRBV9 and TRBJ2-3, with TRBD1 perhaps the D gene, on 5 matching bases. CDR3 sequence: CASSGTLRGDTQYF. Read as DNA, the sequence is TGTGCCAGCAGCGGTACCCTTAGGGGAGATACGCAGTATTTT.